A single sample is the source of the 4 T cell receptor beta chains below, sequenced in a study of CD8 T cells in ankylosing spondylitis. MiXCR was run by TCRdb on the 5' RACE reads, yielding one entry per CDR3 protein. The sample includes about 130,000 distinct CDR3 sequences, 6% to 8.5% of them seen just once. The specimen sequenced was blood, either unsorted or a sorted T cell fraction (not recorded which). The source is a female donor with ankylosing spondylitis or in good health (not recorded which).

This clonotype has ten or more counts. The CDR3: CASSLALVGGRRNEQFF. For the CDR3, the DNA is TGCGCCAGCAGCTTGGCCCTAGTCGGGGGGCGGAGGAATGAGCAGTTCTTC. The rearrangement joins TRBV5-1 to TRBJ2-1, with D possibly TRBD2 on 7 matching bases. The CDR3 extends over 17 amino acids. CDR1 SGHRS and CDR2 YFSETQ come from the germline V gene. The V gene lost 0 bases and the J gene lost 7 bases, with 20 bases spanning the gap.

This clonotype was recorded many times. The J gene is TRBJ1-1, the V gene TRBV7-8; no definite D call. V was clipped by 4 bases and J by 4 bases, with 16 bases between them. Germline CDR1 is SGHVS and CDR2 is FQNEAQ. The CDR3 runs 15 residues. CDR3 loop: CASSSITRGGTEAFF. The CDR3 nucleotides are TGTGCCAGCAGCTCCATAACCCGAGGTGGCACTGAAGCTTTCTTT.

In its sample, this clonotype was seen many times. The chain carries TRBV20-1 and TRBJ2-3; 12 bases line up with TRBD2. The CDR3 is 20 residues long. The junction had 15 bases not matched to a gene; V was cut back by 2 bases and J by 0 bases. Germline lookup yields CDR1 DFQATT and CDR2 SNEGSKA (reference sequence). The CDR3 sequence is CSARPLTTSGGSYSTDTQYF. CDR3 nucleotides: TGCAGTGCTAGACCGCTAACTACTAGCGGGGGGAGTTATAGCACAGATACGCAGTATTTT.

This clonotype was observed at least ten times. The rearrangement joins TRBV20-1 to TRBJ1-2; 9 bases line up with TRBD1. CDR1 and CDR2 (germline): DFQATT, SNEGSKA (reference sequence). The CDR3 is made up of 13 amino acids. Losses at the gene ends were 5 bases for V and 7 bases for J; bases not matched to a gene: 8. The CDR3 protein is CSAPPGQGTGYTF. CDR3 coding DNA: TGCAGTGCTCCGCCGGGACAGGGAACTGGCTACACCTTC.